This T cell receptor (beta chain) appears in the sequencing data of a study of shared clonotypes between healthy human individuals. About the study: Researchers assigned three CD4 naive, three CD4 memory, two CD8 naive and one CD8 memory plate to each donor. Study results and limitations: Sampling involved blood alone; tissue repertoires likely differ.

On this clone itself: Its antigen remains unidentified.

The CDR3 sequence is 14 residues long. Germline values: CDR1 MNHNY, CDR2 SVGAGI (reference sequence). Trimming took 2 bases from V and 10 from J; bases not matched to a gene: 8. TCRdb's table, derived via immunoSEQ multiplex PCR, lists solely in-frame clones and lacks some. The sample yields roughly 2.4 million clones, around 95% seen once. Source material: naive CD4+ T cells sorted from blood. Subset described: CD45RA+ positively selected. This clonotype was sampled from a man aged 18 to 30 in good health. V is TRBV6-6 and J is TRBJ2-1; 7 bases align to TRBD1. The CDR3 DNA reads TGTGCCAGCAGTTACGCCGGACAGGTCGGCGAGCAGTTCTTC. This encodes CASSYAGQVGEQFF.